The entry below describes one TCR beta chain. No antigen is known for it. This entry is derived from a study of cytomegalovirus exposure and HLA in healthy donors. Overall study: Early released data had around 88 million unique TCRs, all coming from HLA-typed donors.

V lost 5 bases, J lost 1 base, and 4 bases stayed unmatched. This CDR3 is built from 14 residues. Germline CDR1 SGHTA, CDR2 FQGNSA. Primers: 60 Vbeta forward and 13 Jbeta reverse. The method was immunoSEQ multiplex PCR; TCRdb's version includes in-frame clones alone and lacks a portion of them. The table lists some 100,000 clones, 70% to 80% of them singletons, with 3.5% to 5% in the top ten. Study outcomes and limitations: With high specificity and sensitivity, the classifier reportedly diagnosed cytomegalovirus status.

Sequenced material: PBMCs. The chain has TRBV7-2 and TRBJ1-1, with 7 bases aligning to TRBD1. This receptor was obtained from a female donor in good health and CMV-seropositive. Here the CDR3 reads CASSPRQGNTEAFF. The CDR3 coding sequence is TGTGCCAGCAGCCCCCGACAGGGGAACACTGAAGCTTTCTTT.